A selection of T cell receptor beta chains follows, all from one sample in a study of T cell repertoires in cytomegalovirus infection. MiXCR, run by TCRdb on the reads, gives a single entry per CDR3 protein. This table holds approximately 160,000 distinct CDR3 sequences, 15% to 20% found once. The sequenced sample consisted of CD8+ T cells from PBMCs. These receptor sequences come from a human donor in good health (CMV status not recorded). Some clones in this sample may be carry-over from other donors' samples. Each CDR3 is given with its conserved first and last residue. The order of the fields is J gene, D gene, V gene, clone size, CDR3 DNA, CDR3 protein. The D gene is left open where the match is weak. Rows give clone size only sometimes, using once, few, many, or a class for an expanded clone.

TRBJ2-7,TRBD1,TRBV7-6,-,TGTGCCAGCAGCCCAGGGACAGCCGGCCCCTACGAGCAGTACTTC,CASSPGTAGPYEQYF
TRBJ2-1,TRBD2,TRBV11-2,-,TGTGCCAGCAGCTTAGGGCGGGAGCGACACAATGAGCAGTTCTTC,CASSLGRERHNEQFF
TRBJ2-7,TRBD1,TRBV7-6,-,TGTGCCAGCAGCCCAAGACAGGGCAGCTCCTACGAGCAGTACTTC,CASSPRQGSSYEQYF
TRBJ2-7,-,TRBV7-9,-,TGTGCCAGCAGCCCCGCCATGTACGAGCAGTACTTC,CASSPAMYEQYF
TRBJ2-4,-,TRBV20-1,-,TGCAGTGCTAGAGATCGGCCAGGAAAAAACATTCAGTACTTC,CSARDRPGKNIQYF
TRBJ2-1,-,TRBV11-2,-,TGTGCCAGCAGCTTAGGCCCACTAGGGTCTGAGCAGTTCTTC,CASSLGPLGSEQFF
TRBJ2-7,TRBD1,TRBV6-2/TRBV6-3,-,TGTGCCAGCAGTTTGACAGGGGTAAAGTACGAGCAGTACTTC,CASSLTGVKYEQYF
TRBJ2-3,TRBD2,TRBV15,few,TGTGCCACCAGCTCTCGACTAGCAGCAAAAACAGATACGCAGTATTTT,CATSSRLAAKTDTQYF
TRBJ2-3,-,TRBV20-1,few,TGCAGTGCTAAAGGCCCCAACGGGGAGACAGATACGCAGTATTTT,CSAKGPNGETDTQYF
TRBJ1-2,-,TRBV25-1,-,TGTGCCAGCAGTGAATACCGGCAGGGTTATGGCTACACCTTC,CASSEYRQGYGYTF
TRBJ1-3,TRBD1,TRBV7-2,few,TGTGCCAGCAGCTTACTCCCAGGGGGCAGTAATGGAAACACCATATATTTT,CASSLLPGGSNGNTIYF
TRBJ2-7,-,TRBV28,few,TGTGCCAGCACCGACAGAAGAATCTCCTACGAGCAGTACTTC,CASTDRRISYEQYF
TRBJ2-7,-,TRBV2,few,TGTGCCAGCTCCTACCCAGGCAGTGGCTCCTACGAGCAGTACTTC,CASSYPGSGSYEQYF
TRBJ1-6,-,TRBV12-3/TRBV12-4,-,TGTGCCAGCAGTTTAAGGAAGTATAATTCACCCCTCCACTTT,CASSLRKYNSPLHF
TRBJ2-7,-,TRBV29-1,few,TGCAGCGTTGGGGGGGGCAGGGGAAGCGAGCAGTACTTC,CSVGGGRGSEQYF
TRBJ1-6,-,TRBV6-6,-,TGTGCCAGCACCCGGGACACCGTTAATTCACCCCTCCACTTT,CASTRDTVNSPLHF
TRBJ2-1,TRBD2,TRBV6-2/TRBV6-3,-,TGTGCCAGCAAGGGGACTAGCGGGAGGAATGAGCAGTTCTTC,CASKGTSGRNEQFF
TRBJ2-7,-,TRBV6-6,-,TGTGCCGGCCGGCGGACAGGGAGGGACGAGCAGTACTTC,CAGRRTGRDEQYF
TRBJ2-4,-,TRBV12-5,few,TGTGCTAGTGGTCCCAGGGACCCTCAGTACTTC,CASGPRDPQYF
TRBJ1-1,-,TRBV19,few,TGTGCCAGTAGTATCTGGAAGAACACTGAAGCTTTCTTT,CASSIWKNTEAFF
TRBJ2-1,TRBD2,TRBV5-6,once,TGTGCCAGCAGCCGGGGGGGGATGCGCAATGAGCAGTTCTTC,CASSRGGMRNEQFF
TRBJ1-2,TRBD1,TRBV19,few,TGTGCCAGTAGTCTCAAAACCGGGACAGTTCATGGCTACACCTTC,CASSLKTGTVHGYTF
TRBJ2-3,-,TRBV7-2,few,TGTGCCAGCAGTGATAGAGATGGTACGCAGTATTTT,CASSDRDGTQYF
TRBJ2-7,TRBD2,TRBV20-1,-,TGCAGTGCTAGAGGGACTAGCGGGGGCTTCTCCTACGAGCAGTACTTC,CSARGTSGGFSYEQYF
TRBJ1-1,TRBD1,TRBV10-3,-,TGTGCCATCAGTGAGGGGCCAGGGGGCACTGAAGCTTTCTTT,CAISEGPGGTEAFF
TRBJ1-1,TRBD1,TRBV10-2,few,TGCGCCAGCAGTGATCGGGCAGGGGGATCCACTGAAGCTTTCTTT,CASSDRAGGSTEAFF
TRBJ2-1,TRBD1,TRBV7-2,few,TGTGCCAGCAGCCCCTCGTTTAGGGGACAGGGTCTTCAGTTCTTC,CASSPSFRGQGLQFF
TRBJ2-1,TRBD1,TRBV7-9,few,TGTGCCAGCAGCGCGTACAGGGGGCGCGGGAACAATGAGCAGTTCTTC,CASSAYRGRGNNEQFF
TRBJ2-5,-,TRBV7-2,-,TGTGCCAGCAGTCCAACCCGACGGCGACCAGAGACCCAGTACTTC,CASSPTRRRPETQYF
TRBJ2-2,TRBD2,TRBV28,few,TGTGCCAGCAGTAAACCCCTAGCGGGGGTGACCGGGGAGCTGTTTTTT,CASSKPLAGVTGELFF
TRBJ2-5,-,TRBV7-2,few,TGTGCCAGCAGCCAAGTGGGGGGGCGCGTGAGTGAAGAGACCCAGTACTTC,CASSQVGGRVSEETQYF
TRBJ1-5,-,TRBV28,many,TGTGCCAGCAGTTTCCAAAGGGGGAATCAGCCCCAGCATTTT,CASSFQRGNQPQHF
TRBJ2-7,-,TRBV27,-,TGTGCCAGCAGGGATCCACGAAGGTACGAGCAGTACTTC,CASRDPRRYEQYF
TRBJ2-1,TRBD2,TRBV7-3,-,TGTGCCAGCAGCGTAAGGGCGGGAGGGCCTCACAATGAGCAGTTCTTC,CASSVRAGGPHNEQFF
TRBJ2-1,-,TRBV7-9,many,TGTGCCAGCGGCCACATCTTTTTC,CASGHIFF
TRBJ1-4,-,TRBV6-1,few,TGTGCCAGCAGTGGCACCCCCTGGGTTGAAAAACTGTTTTTT,CASSGTPWVEKLFF
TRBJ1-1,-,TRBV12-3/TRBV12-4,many,TGTGCCAGCAGTTCCTTTCAGGGGCTTGCTACTGAAGCTTTCTTT,CASSSFQGLATEAFF
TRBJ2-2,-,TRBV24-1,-,TGTGCCACCAGTGATTTGAAGGACACCGGGGAGCTGTTTTTT,CATSDLKDTGELFF
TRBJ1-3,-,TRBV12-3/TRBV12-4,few,TGTGCCAGCAGTTTATTCGCCGGCTCTGGAAACACCATATATTTT,CASSLFAGSGNTIYF
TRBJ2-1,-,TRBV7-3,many,TGTGCCAGCAGCTTGAAGTGGGGCCCCAATGAGCAGTTCTTC,CASSLKWGPNEQFF
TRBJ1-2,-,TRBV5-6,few,TGTGCCAGCAGCCCTTCACGCTATGGCTACACCTTC,CASSPSRYGYTF
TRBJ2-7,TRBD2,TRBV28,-,TGTGCCAGCAGTTCCTCTAGGACTAGCGGCTACGAGCAGTACTTC,CASSSSRTSGYEQYF